This entry lists 15 T cell receptor beta chains sequenced from one sample in a study of blood T cells in healthy people across ages (dated by TCRdb to the mid-2010s). Library prep was done by 5' RACE. Data came from an Illumina HiSeq 2500. The second PCR ran for about 6 to 12 cycles and used a J-beta primer mix along with a sample-barcoded 5' primer. In-frame beta chains were kept once TCRdb had trimmed the public reads at Q25 with fastp and called clones with MiXCR. Duplicate CDR3 protein sequences are folded into a single record with the most common DNA and genes. The sample yields 780,000 or so distinct CDR3 sequences; 45% to 70% were counted once. Jointly, the top ten make up around 24% of the sample. Sequences were obtained from blood. These receptors all come from a man aged 35-49 years in good health.

The gene calls are TRBV7-9 and TRBJ1-5; 8 nucleotides line up with TRBD1. Trimming at V came to 5 bases and at J to 2 bases, leaving 11 bases not matched to a gene. The CDR3 length is 17 residues. In germline, CDR1 is SEHNR, CDR2 FQNEAQ (reference sequence). CDR3 in DNA: TGTGCCAGCAGCCTCGGACAGGGTGGTCATGGCAATCAGCCCCAGCATTTT. This sequence encodes CASSLGQGGHGNQPQHF.

This clonotype was seen only a few times. This chain joins TRBV9 and TRBJ1-2; D is possibly TRBD1 (6 bases). Germline CDR1 reads SGDLS; CDR2 reads YYNGEE. V was clipped by 3 bases and J by 8 bases, with 20 bases between them. CDR3 length: 15 residues. As DNA, the CDR3 is TGTGCCAGCAGCGCTAAGGGGGGGGTCGTAGGAGGCTACACCTTC. This translates into CASSAKGGVVGGYTF.

This sequence joins TRBV4-3 and TRBJ2-7; D may be TRBD2 (6 bases). CDR1 and CDR2 from the germline V gene are LGHNA and YSLEER. There are 17 residues in the CDR3. V was shortened by 0 bases and J by 3 bases, with 18 bases between the two germline ends. CDR3 sequence (DNA): TGCGCCAGCAGCCAAGAAGAAAAGGGGCGGGGCGGCTACGAGCAGTACTTC. Protein: CASSQEEKGRGGYEQYF.

The gene calls are TRBV7-9 and TRBJ2-7, with TRBD2 matching over 15 bases. The CDR3 is 14 residues long. The V gene end was trimmed by 4 bases and the J gene end by 12 bases; junction bases not matched to a gene: 7. Germline CDR1 and CDR2: SEHNR and FQNEAQ (reference sequence). CDR3 sequence: CASSSGTSGRFWYF. Here the CDR3 DNA reads TGTGCCAGCAGCTCCGGGACTAGCGGGAGGTTCTGGTACTTC. Looking up the rest from reference TRBV7-9 and TRBJ2-7 gives the full variable domain: DTGVSQNPRHKITKRGQNVTFRCDPISEHNRLYWYRQTLGQGPEFLTYFQNEAQLEKSRLLSDRFSAERPKGSFSTLEIQRTEQGDSAMYLCASSSGTSGRFWYFGPGTRLTVT.

This clonotype has a handful of counts. The CDR3 DNA reads as TGTGCCAGCAGCCCGGGACTAGCGGGAGAGCCGTACGAGCAGTACTTC. The encoded protein is CASSPGLAGEPYEQYF. The J gene is TRBJ2-4, the V gene TRBV5-6, with TRBD2 matching 14 bases. The J call could be wrong; TRBJ2-7 is a better fit for the DNA end. The CDR3 consists of 16 residues. The germline V gene encodes CDR1 SGHDT and CDR2 YYEEEE.

The gene calls are TRBV20-1 and TRBJ2-5; a possible D gene is TRBD1 (5 bases). The germline V gene has CDR1 DFQATT and CDR2 SNEGSKA (reference sequence). CDR3 length: 15 amino acids. The V gene lost 3 bases and the J gene lost 5 bases, with 19 bases spanning the gap. The DNA of the CDR3 is TGCAGTGCTAGGAAGGGGCTTAAATCTCGGGAGACCCAGTACTTC. It specifies CSARKGLKSRETQYF.

V is TRBV27 and J is TRBJ2-7; possibly TRBD2 for D (5 bases). The CDR3 length is 14 residues. The V end lost 7 bases, the J end lost 3 bases, and 16 bases lay between the germline ends. The germline V gene has CDR1 MNHEY and CDR2 SMNVEV (reference sequence). The DNA of the CDR3 is TGTGCCAGCAACCCGTCGGGGTTCCTCTACGAGCAGTACTTC. Amino acids: CASNPSGFLYEQYF.

This clonotype showed up just a few times. The chain combines TRBV6-2 or TRBV6-3 with TRBJ2-7; 10 bases agree with TRBD2. After removal of 5 bases from V and 6 bases from J, the junction contained 16 bases not matched to a gene. From germline, CDR1 is MNHEY and CDR2 SVGEGT. The CDR3 loop spans 17 amino acids. CDR3 region: CASSPIAGGKSGLEQYF. The CDR3 DNA reads as TGTGCCAGCAGTCCTATAGCGGGAGGAAAGTCGGGACTCGAGCAGTACTTC.

J is TRBJ2-4 and V is TRBV7-9, with D hard to call. The CDR3 has 16 residues. Germline V gene lookup returns CDR1 SEHNR and CDR2 FQNEAQ (reference sequence). The V end lost 1 base, the J end lost 0 bases, and 10 bases lay between the germline ends. The CDR3 bases are TGTGCCAGCAGCTTAGTGGTGGGGATAGCCAAAAACATTCAGTACTTC. This encodes CASSLVVGIAKNIQYF.

The CDR3 protein is CATSLTNTEAFF. The CDR3 nucleotides read TGTGCCACCAGCCTCACTAACACTGAAGCTTTCTTT. The chain is built from TRBV15 and TRBJ1-1, with D uncertain. Trimming pared 5 bases from V and 2 bases from J, leaving 6 bases between. Germline CDR1 and CDR2: LNHNV and YYDKDF (reference sequence). There are 12 residues in the CDR3.

This clonotype showed up just a few times. This chain joins TRBV12-3 or TRBV12-4 and TRBJ2-6, with D possibly being TRBD1 (6 bases). Trimming shortened V by 6 bases and J by 1 base, and 10 bases separated the two germline ends. The CDR3 runs 15 residues. Here the CDR3 reads CASSLDRSGANVLTF. The CDR3 DNA is TGTGCCAGCAGCCTCGACAGGTCTGGGGCCAACGTCCTGACTTTC.

The V and J genes are TRBV11-3 and TRBJ2-5; TRBD2 is a possible D gene (5 bases). The tail of the sequence fits TRBJ2-7 better, so the J call may be wrong. The CDR3 consists of 15 residues. Germline V lookup: CDR1 SGHNT, CDR2 YENEEA. CDR3 sequence reads: CASSLGSTDPYEQYF. CDR3 nucleotide sequence: TGTGCCAGCAGCTTGGGGAGTACAGATCCCTACGAGCAGTACTTC.

This clonotype was seen more than once but under ten times. This chain connects TRBV7-2 to TRBJ1-4, with 7 bases matching TRBD1. CDR1 and CDR2 from the germline V gene are SGHTA and FQGNSA. The CDR3 loop spans 14 amino acids. Unmatched junction bases numbered 4, after V lost 4 bases and J lost 5 bases. CDR3 nucleotides: TGTGCCAGCAGCTCGCGGGACAGCAATGAAAAACTGTTTTTT. The encoded protein is CASSSRDSNEKLFF.

V usage is TRBV20-1 and J usage is TRBJ2-3, with 7 bases aligning to TRBD2. The CDR3 is made up of 15 amino acids. V lost 6 bases to trimming and J lost 5 bases; unmatched junction nucleotides: 14. Per germline, CDR1 DFQATT and CDR2 SNEGSKA (reference sequence). The CDR3 bases are TGCAGTGCGGTAGAGCGGGGTCTTGCTAGAGATACGCAGTATTTT. Its protein product is CSAVERGLARDTQYF.

This rearrangement joins TRBV4-3 to TRBJ1-5, with D uncertain. Germline values: CDR1 LGHNA, CDR2 YSLEER. This CDR3 has 13 residues. The germline V and J ends were trimmed by 5 bases and 5 bases, with 10 bases remaining between them. In DNA form, the CDR3 reads TGCGCCAGCAGCATACGAAGGGATCAGCCCCAGCATTTT. Protein: CASSIRRDQPQHF.